The 28 T cell receptor beta chains reported below all come from one sample, sequenced in a study of CD8 T cells in ankylosing spondylitis. TCRdb itself ran the 5' RACE reads through MiXCR, one entry per CDR3 protein. The profile shows under 300,000 distinct CDR3 sequences, roughly a tenth of them singletons. The material sequenced was blood, either unsorted or a sorted T cell fraction (not recorded which). Source of these receptors: a male donor with ankylosing spondylitis or in good health (not recorded which).

The sample holds many counts of this clonotype. This chain connects TRBV6-1 to TRBJ1-5, with D possibly matching TRBD1 (5 bases). Between the trimmed V and J ends, which lost 6 bases and 5 bases, there was a span of 14 bases. This CDR3 has 14 residues. CDR1 is MNHNS, CDR2 SASEGT, per germline. CDR3: CASSPGTGDQPQHF. In DNA, the CDR3 is TGTGCCAGCAGCCCCGGGACGGGAGATCAGCCCCAGCATTTT.

This clonotype showed up just a few times. The chain carries TRBV20-1 and TRBJ2-1, with 8 bases fitting TRBD2. V shed 1 base and J 7 bases; nucleotides not matched to a gene: 9. The CDR3 covers 15 residues. Germline assignment: CDR1 DFQATT and CDR2 SNEGSKA (reference sequence). The CDR3 coding sequence is TGCAGTGCTAGAGGTTTAGCGGGAAAGGCGAATGAGCAGTTCTTC. Translated, it gives CSARGLAGKANEQFF.

The table lists this clonotype with many counts. The chain couples TRBV2 to TRBJ2-1, with 11 bases identical to TRBD2. Germline values: CDR1 SNHLY, CDR2 FYNNEI. The length of the CDR3 is 13 residues. The J segment lost 10 bases and the V segment lost 4 bases, leaving 3 bases of the junction unmatched. The CDR3 DNA reads TGTGCCAGCAGTGGTCTAGCGGGAGGAGAGCAGTTCTTC. It yields the protein CASSGLAGGEQFF.

Many counts were recorded for this clonotype. The rearrangement joins TRBV10-3 to TRBJ2-7; possibly TRBD1 for D (5 bases). The germline CDR1 and CDR2 sequences are ENHRY and SYGVKD. The CDR3 totals 13 residues. The ends were cut back, 5 bases at V and 4 bases at J, with 12 bases in the middle. In DNA form, the CDR3 reads TGTGCCATCAGTCTGACAGTCCTGTACGAGCAGTACTTC. Amino acid sequence: CAISLTVLYEQYF.

This clonotype was seen at least ten times. This chain joins TRBV6-5 and TRBJ1-5, with D uncertain. Trimming took off 2 bases at V and 3 bases at J, with 8 bases between the two ends. Per germline, CDR1 MNHEY and CDR2 SVGAGI. This CDR3 is 14 amino acids long. The CDR3, as DNA: TGTGCCAGCAGTTACGGGCGGGACAATCAGCCCCAGCATTTT. Translated, it gives CASSYGRDNQPQHF.

This clonotype occurred many times. The chain couples TRBV7-2 to TRBJ2-3; 8 bases map to TRBD2. Trimming removed 0 bases from V and 1 base from J; junction bases left unmatched: 6. Germline CDR1 is SGHTA and CDR2 is FQGNSA. This CDR3 has 17 residues. The CDR3 nucleotides read TGTGCCAGCAGCTTAGCGCCCAGCGGGGGAGGCACAGATACGCAGTATTTT. Its translation: CASSLAPSGGGTDTQYF.

In its sample, this clonotype was seen many times. The CDR3 reads CASSLTDSGAEQFF. Written as DNA, the CDR3 is TGTGCCAGCAGCCTTACCGACTCGGGGGCGGAGCAGTTCTTC. V usage is TRBV12-3 or TRBV12-4 and J usage is TRBJ2-1; D possibly uses TRBD1 or TRBD2 (6 bases each). With 6 bases removed from V and 10 bases from J, the gap between germline ends came to 19 bases. This CDR3 has 14 residues.

Worth noting for this clonotype: Being one base from a much bigger clone, this may be a read error. This chain joins TRBV9 and TRBJ2-3; D is possibly TRBD1 (5 bases). CDR3 length equals 15 residues. CDR1 SGDLS and CDR2 YYNGEE come from the germline V gene. In DNA form, the CDR3 reads TGTGTCAGCAGTTCCAGGGTGGGGTCCCCAGATACGCAGTATTTT. It is translated as CVSSSRVGSPDTQYF.

This clonotype has just a few counts. The rearrangement joins TRBV27 to TRBJ1-4; D is perhaps TRBD1 (6 bases). Per the germline V gene, CDR1 is MNHEY and CDR2 is SMNVEV (reference sequence). V dropped 8 bases and J dropped 2 bases, with 15 bases sitting between them. The CDR3 is 15 amino acids. The CDR3 loop is CASRGTFFTNEKLFF. The DNA for the CDR3 is TGTGCCAGCCGGGGGACATTCTTCACTAATGAAAAACTGTTTTTT.

The chain is built from TRBV29-1 and TRBJ1-2; D is possibly TRBD1 (6 bases). The V end lost 4 bases, the J end lost 8 bases, and 11 bases lay between the germline ends. The CDR3 sequence is 11 residues long. Germline assignment: CDR1 SQVTM and CDR2 ANQGSEA. DNA of the CDR3: TGCAGCGTTGTACGGGGGCAAGGCTACACCTTC. It codes for CSVVRGQGYTF. Full variable domain (remainder filled in from reference TRBV29-1 and TRBJ1-2): SAVISQKPSRDICQRGTSLTIQCQVDSQVTMMFWYRQQPGQSLTLIATANQGSEATYESGFVIDKFPISRPNLTFSTLTVSNMSPEDSSIYLCSVVRGQGYTFGSGTRLTVV.

This clonotype was counted ten times or more. V and J are TRBV24-1 and TRBJ2-2, with 7 bases fitting TRBD2. The germline CDR1 and CDR2 sequences are KGHDR and SFDVKD. This CDR3 comprises 17 residues. V dropped 4 bases and J dropped 0; count of bases not matched to a gene: 7. The CDR3, as DNA: TGTGCCACCAGTGAACCTCCTAGCGGACCGAACACCGGGGAGCTGTTTTTT. This translates into CATSEPPSGPNTGELFF.

V and J are TRBV7-2 and TRBJ1-2; D may be TRBD1 (5 bases). The germline CDR1 and CDR2 sequences are SGHTA and FQGNSA. The V end lost 7 bases, the J end lost 7 bases, and 16 bases lay between the germline ends. This CDR3 has 13 amino acids. The CDR3 region has the DNA TGTGCCAGCACCAAAGAGGGGATAGGTGGCTACACCTTC. It yields the protein CASTKEGIGGYTF.

In this sample, this clonotype turned up a few times. The V and J genes are TRBV12-3 or TRBV12-4 and TRBJ2-3, with TRBD1 matching over 8 bases. Losses at the gene ends were 8 bases for V and 6 bases for J; bases not matched to a gene: 7. The length of the CDR3 is 13 residues. The CDR3 sequence is CASRGQGWDTQYF. The CDR3 nucleotides are TGTGCCAGCCGAGGACAGGGTTGGGATACGCAGTATTTT.

This clonotype was recorded a few times. The V and J genes are TRBV5-1 and TRBJ1-1, with TRBD1 as a possible D gene (5 bases). This CDR3 contains 14 residues. The germline CDR1 and CDR2 sequences are SGHRS and YFSETQ. The V end was cut by 3 bases, the J end by 0 bases, with 9 bases between. CDR3 sequence: CASSYDRLNTEAFF. The CDR3 nucleotides read TGCGCCAGCAGCTATGACAGACTGAACACTGAAGCTTTCTTT.

This clonotype was observed at least ten times. The chain is built from TRBV20-1 and TRBJ2-1; D might be TRBD1 or TRBD2, each matching 5 bases. The germline CDR1 and CDR2 sequences are DFQATT and SNEGSKA (reference sequence). The CDR3 spans 17 residues. The germline V and J ends were trimmed by 0 bases and 3 bases, with 18 bases remaining between them. CDR3 DNA: TGCAGTGCTAGAGATCTGGCCGGGACCCAATACTACAATGAGCAGTTCTTC. Translating it yields CSARDLAGTQYYNEQFF.

This clonotype was recorded many times. The genes are TRBV5-1 and TRBJ2-3, with D maybe TRBD2 (6 bases). The CDR3 totals 16 residues. Deletions cut 6 bases from V and 1 base from J, with 18 bases between. Germline values: CDR1 SGHRS, CDR2 YFSETQ. Written as DNA, the CDR3 is TGCGCCAGCATCCTCGGGATGGGGGGAGGCACAGATACGCAGTATTTT. Encoded protein: CASILGMGGGTDTQYF. Based on the CDR3 plus reference TRBV5-1 and TRBJ2-3, the full variable domain is KAGVTQTPRYLIKTRGQQVTLSCSPISGHRSVSWYQQTPGQGLQFLFEYFSETQRNKGNFPGRFSGRQFSNSRSEMNVSTLELGDSALYLCASILGMGGGTDTQYFGPGTRLTVL.

At least ten counts were recorded for this clonotype. The genes are TRBV4-2 and TRBJ2-7; 7 positions agree with TRBD1. J lost 3 bases, V lost 0 bases, and 8 bases had no gene match. Germline CDR1 and CDR2: LGHNA and YNFKEQ. This CDR3 comprises 16 residues. The CDR3: CASSQDGRQGNYEQYF. The CDR3 DNA reads as TGTGCCAGCAGCCAAGATGGGAGACAGGGAAACTACGAGCAGTACTTC.

This clonotype was seen a single time. A clone one base away is much larger, so this may be a read error. The gene calls are TRBV3-1 and TRBJ2-1, with no clear D. This CDR3 region has 15 residues. The V gene's germline CDR1 is LGHDT and CDR2 YNNKEL (reference sequence). Written as DNA, the CDR3 is TGTGCCGGCAGCCAAGCTGAGAACTCCTACAATGAGCAGTTCTTC. Amino acid sequence: CAGSQAENSYNEQFF.

This clonotype was found many times. The chain is built from TRBV6-1 and TRBJ1-3, with D possibly matching TRBD1 (6 bases). V gave up 6 bases and J gave up 0 bases, with 9 bases separating them. Germline V lookup: CDR1 MNHNS, CDR2 SASEGT. The CDR3 is 14 residues long. The CDR3 here is CASRRTASGNTIYF. In nucleotides, the CDR3 is TGTGCCAGCAGGAGGACAGCCTCTGGAAACACCATATATTTT.

In its sample, this clonotype was seen many times. The chain carries TRBV12-3 or TRBV12-4 and TRBJ1-2; TRBD1 might be the D (5 bases). The CDR3 runs 14 residues. The V gene lost 8 bases and the J gene lost 2 bases, with 15 bases spanning the gap. CDR3 nucleotides: TGTGCCAGCTTTGCGACAGCACGAAACTATGGCTACACCTTC. It codes for CASFATARNYGYTF.

There are many counts of this clonotype. This sequence joins TRBV5-1 and TRBJ1-3, with D unresolved. V shed 5 bases and J shed 1 base, with 7 bases lying between them. From germline, CDR1 is SGHRS and CDR2 YFSETQ. The CDR3 contains 13 residues. CDR3 in DNA: TGCGCCAGCAGGACTCCGTCTGGAAACACCATATATTTT. Translated: CASRTPSGNTIYF.

This clonotype was picked up many times. For the CDR3, the DNA is TGCAGTGCTAGAGATCCAGGAGGGGGCTACACAGATACGCAGTATTTT. Its protein product is CSARDPGGGYTDTQYF. The genes are TRBV20-1 and TRBJ2-3; the D gene is possibly TRBD1 (7 bases). V dropped 0 bases and J dropped 2 bases, with 15 bases sitting between them. Germline CDR1 reads DFQATT; CDR2 reads SNEGSKA (reference sequence). This CDR3 contains 16 residues.

This clonotype has at least ten counts. This chain joins TRBV12-3 or TRBV12-4 and TRBJ2-3, with TRBD2 matching over 13 bases. The V segment lost 6 bases and the J segment 1 base; nucleotides outside the gene matches: 7. This CDR3 region has 17 residues. The CDR3 DNA sequence: TGTGCCAGCAGACAACTAGCGGGGGGGCCGGGCACAGATACGCAGTATTTT. Its protein product is CASRQLAGGPGTDTQYF.

The chain couples TRBV11-2 to TRBJ1-1; unclear D gene. Trimming left V 2 bases short and J 4 bases short, with 14 bases between. Germline CDR1 and CDR2: SGHAT and FQNNGV. This CDR3 contains 15 residues. The CDR3: CASSLLKGLGTEAFF. CDR3 DNA sequence: TGTGCCAGCAGCTTATTGAAAGGGTTGGGCACTGAAGCTTTCTTT.

This clonotype occurred many times. The chain joins TRBV5-1 to TRBJ2-5; D not resolved. V was trimmed by 3 bases and J by 2 bases, leaving 14 bases between them. The CDR3 sequence is 15 residues long. Germline CDR1 SGHRS, CDR2 YFSETQ. The DNA of the CDR3 is TGCGCCAGCAGCTCCCGAAGATTATTACAAGAGACCCAGTACTTC. Residues: CASSSRRLLQETQYF.

This clonotype was found a few times. The rearrangement uses TRBV4-2 and TRBJ2-5; perhaps D is TRBD1 or TRBD2 (5 bases each). The CDR3 consists of 15 residues. V was cut by 0 bases and J by 2 bases, with 10 bases left in between. Germline lookup yields CDR1 LGHNA and CDR2 YNFKEQ. In DNA form, the CDR3 reads TGTGCCAGCAGCCAAGAAGGGACGGTGCAAGAGACCCAGTACTTC. It is translated as CASSQEGTVQETQYF.

This clonotype was seen repeatedly, ten times or more. The V gene is TRBV29-1, the J gene TRBJ1-2; TRBD1 aligns across 9 bases. CDR1 and CDR2 from the germline V gene are SQVTM and ANQGSEA. The V and J ends lost 7 bases and 3 bases, in that order; junction bases with no gene match: 6. The CDR3 totals 13 residues. The CDR3: CSALTGGDYGYTF. The DNA of the CDR3 is TGCAGCGCTTTGACAGGGGGGGACTATGGCTACACCTTC.

This clonotype was detected a few times. A clone one base away is much larger, so this may be a read error. The chain employs TRBV5-1 and TRBJ2-2, with 7 bases aligning to TRBD1. Germline CDR1 is SGHRS and CDR2 is YFSETQ. Trimming removed 1 base from V and 4 bases from J; junction bases left unmatched: 19. This CDR3 region has 20 residues. In DNA, the CDR3 is TGCGCCAGCAGCTTGACCTTCGGTCCCTGGACAGGATGGAGCACCGGGGAGCTGTTTTTT. Encoded protein: CASSLTFGPWTGWSTGELFF.